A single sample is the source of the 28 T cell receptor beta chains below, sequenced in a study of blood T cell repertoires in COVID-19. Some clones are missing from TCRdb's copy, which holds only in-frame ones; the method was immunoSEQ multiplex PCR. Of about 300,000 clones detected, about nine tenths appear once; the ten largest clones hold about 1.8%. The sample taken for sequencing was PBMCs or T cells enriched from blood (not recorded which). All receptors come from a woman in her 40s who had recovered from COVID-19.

CDR3 nucleotide sequence: TGTGCCAGCAGCTTCGCGGGGGGAGCTAGCACAGATACGCAGTATTTT. Protein sequence: CASSFAGGASTDTQYF. This chain joins TRBV11-2 and TRBJ2-3, with 8 nucleotides matching TRBD2. Germline CDR1 is SGHAT and CDR2 is FQNNGV. Trimming cost V 3 bases and J 0 bases; bases outside gene matches: 5. CDR3 length: 16 amino acids. The full variable domain, with the rest looked up from reference TRBV11-2 and TRBJ2-3, is EAGVAQSPRYKIIEKRQSVAFWCNPISGHATLYWYQQILGQGPKLLIQFQNNGVVDDSQLPKDRFSAERLKGVDSTLKIQPAKLEDSAVYLCASSFAGGASTDTQYFGPGTRLTVL.

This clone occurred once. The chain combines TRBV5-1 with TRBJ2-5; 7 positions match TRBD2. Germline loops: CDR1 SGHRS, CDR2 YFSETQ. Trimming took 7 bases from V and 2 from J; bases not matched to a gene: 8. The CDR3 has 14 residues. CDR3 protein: CASAVGTTQETQYF. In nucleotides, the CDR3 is TGCGCCAGCGCCGTCGGGACTACACAAGAGACCCAGTACTTC.

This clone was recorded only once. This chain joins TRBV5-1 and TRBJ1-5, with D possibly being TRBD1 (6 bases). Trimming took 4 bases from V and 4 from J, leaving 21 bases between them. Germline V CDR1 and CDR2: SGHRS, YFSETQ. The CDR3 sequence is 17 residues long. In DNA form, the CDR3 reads TGCGCCAGCAGCGAGGGGGTCGGAGGTGCCCCTAATCAGCCCCAGCATTTT. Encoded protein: CASSEGVGGAPNQPQHF.

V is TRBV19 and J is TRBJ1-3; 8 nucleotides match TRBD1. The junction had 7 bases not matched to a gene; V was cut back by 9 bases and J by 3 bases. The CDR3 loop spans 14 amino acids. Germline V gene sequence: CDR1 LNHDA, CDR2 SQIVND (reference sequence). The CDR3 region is CASLDRAGGNTIYF. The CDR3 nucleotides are TGTGCCAGCCTGGACAGGGCGGGTGGAAACACCATATATTTT.

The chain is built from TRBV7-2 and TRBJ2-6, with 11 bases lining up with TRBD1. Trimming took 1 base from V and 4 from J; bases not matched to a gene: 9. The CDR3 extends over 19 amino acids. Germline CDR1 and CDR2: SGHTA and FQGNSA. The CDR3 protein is CASSLVVRTGGSGANVLTF. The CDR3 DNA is TGTGCCAGCAGCTTAGTAGTGCGGACAGGGGGCTCCGGGGCCAACGTCCTGACTTTC.

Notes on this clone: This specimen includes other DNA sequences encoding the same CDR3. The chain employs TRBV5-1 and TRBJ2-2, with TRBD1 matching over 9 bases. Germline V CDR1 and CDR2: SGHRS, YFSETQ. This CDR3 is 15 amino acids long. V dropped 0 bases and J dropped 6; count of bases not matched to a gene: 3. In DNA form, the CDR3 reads TGCGCCAGCAGCTTGGGGACAGGGGTCCCCGGGGAGCTGTTTTTT. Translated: CASSLGTGVPGELFF.

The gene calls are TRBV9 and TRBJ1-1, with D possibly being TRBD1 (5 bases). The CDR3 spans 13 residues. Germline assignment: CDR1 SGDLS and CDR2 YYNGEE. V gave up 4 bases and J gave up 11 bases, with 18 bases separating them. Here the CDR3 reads CASSPDSPSRAFF. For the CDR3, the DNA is TGTGCCAGCAGCCCAGACAGTCCGAGTAGGGCTTTCTTT. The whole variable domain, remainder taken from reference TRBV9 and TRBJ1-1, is DSGVTQTPKHLITATGQRVTLRCSPRSGDLSVYWYQQSLDQGLQFLIQYYNGEERAKGNILERFSAQQFPDLHSELNLSSLELGDSALYFCASSPDSPSRAFFGQGTRLTVV.

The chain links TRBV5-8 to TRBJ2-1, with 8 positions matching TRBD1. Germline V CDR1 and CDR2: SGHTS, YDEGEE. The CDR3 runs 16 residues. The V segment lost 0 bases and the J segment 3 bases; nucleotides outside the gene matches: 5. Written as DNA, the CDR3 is TGTGCCAGCAGCTTGGGCAGGGGGCCCAGCTACAATGAGCAGTTCTTC. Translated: CASSLGRGPSYNEQFF.

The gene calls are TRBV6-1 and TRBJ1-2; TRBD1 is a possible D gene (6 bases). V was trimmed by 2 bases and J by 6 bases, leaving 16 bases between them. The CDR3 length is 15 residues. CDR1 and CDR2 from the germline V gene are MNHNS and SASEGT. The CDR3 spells CASSERGGGLNGYTF. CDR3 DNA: TGTGCCAGCAGTGAACGAGGGGGGGGCCTTAATGGCTACACCTTC.

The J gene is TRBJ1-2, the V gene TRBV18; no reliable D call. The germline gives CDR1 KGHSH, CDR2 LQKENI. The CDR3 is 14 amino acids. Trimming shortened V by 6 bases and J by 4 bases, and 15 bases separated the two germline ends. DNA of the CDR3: TGTGCCAGCTCGCTTTGGAGGGAAGGCTATGGCTACACCTTC. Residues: CASSLWREGYGYTF.

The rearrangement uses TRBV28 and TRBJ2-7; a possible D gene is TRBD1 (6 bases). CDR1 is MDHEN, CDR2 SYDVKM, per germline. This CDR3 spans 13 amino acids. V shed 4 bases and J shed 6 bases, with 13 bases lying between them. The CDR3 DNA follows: TGTGCCAGCAGTTCAACAGGGCTGGGCGAGCAGTACTTC. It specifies CASSSTGLGEQYF. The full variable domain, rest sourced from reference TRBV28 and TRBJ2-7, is DVKVTQSSRYLVKRTGEKVFLECVQDMDHENMFWYRQDPGLGLRLIYFSYDVKMKEKGDIPEGYSVSREKKERFSLILESASTNQTSMYLCASSSTGLGEQYFGPGTRLTVT.

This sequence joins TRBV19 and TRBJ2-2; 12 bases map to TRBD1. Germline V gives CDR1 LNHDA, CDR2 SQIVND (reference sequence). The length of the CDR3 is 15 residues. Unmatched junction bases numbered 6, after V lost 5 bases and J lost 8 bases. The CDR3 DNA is TGTGCCAGTAGTGCCCGGGACAGGGGGCCTGGGGAGCTGTTTTTT. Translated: CASSARDRGPGELFF.

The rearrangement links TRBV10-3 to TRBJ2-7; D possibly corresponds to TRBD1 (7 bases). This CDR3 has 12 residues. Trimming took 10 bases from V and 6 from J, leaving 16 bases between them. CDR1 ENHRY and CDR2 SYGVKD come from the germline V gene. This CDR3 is CATGGGSGEQYF. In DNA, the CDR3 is TGTGCCACCGGAGGGGGCTCCGGCGAGCAGTACTTC.

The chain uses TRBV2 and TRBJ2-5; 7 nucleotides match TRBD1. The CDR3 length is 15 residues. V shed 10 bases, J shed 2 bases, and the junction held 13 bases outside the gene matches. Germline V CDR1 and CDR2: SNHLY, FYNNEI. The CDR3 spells CATTREGGLQETQYF. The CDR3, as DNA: TGTGCCACTACCAGGGAAGGGGGCTTACAAGAGACCCAGTACTTC.

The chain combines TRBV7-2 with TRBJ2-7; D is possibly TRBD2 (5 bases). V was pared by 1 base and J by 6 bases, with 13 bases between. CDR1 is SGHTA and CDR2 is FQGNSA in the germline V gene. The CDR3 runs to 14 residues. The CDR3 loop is CASSLVRGEGEQYF. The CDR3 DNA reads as TGTGCCAGCAGCTTAGTTCGCGGAGAGGGCGAGCAGTACTTC. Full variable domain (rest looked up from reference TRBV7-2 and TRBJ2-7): GAGVSQSPSNKVTEKGKDVELRCDPISGHTALYWYRQSLGQGLEFLIYFQGNSAPDKSGLPSDRFSAERTGGSVSTLTIQRTQQEDSAVYLCASSLVRGEGEQYFGPGTRLTVT.

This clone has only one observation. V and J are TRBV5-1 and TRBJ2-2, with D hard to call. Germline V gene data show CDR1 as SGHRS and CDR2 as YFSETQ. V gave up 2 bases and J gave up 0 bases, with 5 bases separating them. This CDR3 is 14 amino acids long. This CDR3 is CASSFNTNTGELFF. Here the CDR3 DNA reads TGCGCCAGCAGCTTCAACACGAACACCGGGGAGCTGTTTTTT.

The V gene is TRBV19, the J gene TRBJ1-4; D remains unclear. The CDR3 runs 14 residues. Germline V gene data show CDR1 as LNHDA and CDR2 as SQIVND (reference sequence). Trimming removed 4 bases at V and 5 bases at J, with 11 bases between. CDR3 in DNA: TGTGCCAGTAGTACCCCGAGGGAGAATGAAAAACTGTTTTTT. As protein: CASSTPRENEKLFF.

In nucleotides, the CDR3 is TGTGCCAGCAGAACGACAGGGCCGGGAAACACCATATATTTT. Residues: CASRTTGPGNTIYF. The chain is built from TRBV5-4 and TRBJ1-3; the match to TRBD1 covers 7 bases. The ends lost 5 bases at V and 4 bases at J; junction bases unmatched: 6. The CDR3 runs 14 residues. Germline-derived CDR1 and CDR2 are SGHNT and YYREEE (reference sequence).

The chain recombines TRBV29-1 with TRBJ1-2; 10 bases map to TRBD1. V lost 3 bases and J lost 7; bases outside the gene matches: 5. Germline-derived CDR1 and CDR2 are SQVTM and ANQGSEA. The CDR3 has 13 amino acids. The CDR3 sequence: CSVEDRGISGYTF. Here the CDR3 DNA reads TGCAGCGTTGAGGACAGGGGGATAAGTGGCTACACCTTC. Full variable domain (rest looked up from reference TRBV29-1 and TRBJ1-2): SAVISQKPSRDICQRGTSLTIQCQVDSQVTMMFWYRQQPGQSLTLIATANQGSEATYESGFVIDKFPISRPNLTFSTLTVSNMSPEDSSIYLCSVEDRGISGYTFGSGTRLTVV.

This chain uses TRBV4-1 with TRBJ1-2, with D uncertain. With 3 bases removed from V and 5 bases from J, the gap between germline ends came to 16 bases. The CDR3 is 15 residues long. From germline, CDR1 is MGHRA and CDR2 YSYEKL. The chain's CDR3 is CASSQPPEGVYGYTF. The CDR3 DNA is TGCGCCAGCAGCCAGCCCCCCGAGGGTGTATATGGCTACACCTTC.

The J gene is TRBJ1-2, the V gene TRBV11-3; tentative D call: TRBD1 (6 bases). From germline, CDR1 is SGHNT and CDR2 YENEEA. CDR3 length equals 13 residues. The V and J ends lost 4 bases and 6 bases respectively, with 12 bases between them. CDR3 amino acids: CASSYKSGDGYTF. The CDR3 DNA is TGTGCCAGCAGCTACAAATCAGGGGATGGCTACACCTTC.

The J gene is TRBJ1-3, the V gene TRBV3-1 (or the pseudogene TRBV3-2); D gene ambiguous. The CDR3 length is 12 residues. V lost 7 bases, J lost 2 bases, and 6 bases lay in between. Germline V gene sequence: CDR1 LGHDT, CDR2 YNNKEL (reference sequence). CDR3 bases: TGTGCCAGCAACCGAGCTGGAAACACCATATATTTT. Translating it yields CASNRAGNTIYF.

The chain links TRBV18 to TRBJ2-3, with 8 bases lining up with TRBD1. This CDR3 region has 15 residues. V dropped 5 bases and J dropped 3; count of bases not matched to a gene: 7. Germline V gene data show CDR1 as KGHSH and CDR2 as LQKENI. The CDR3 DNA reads TGTGCCAGCTCATCATACAACAGGGGGACAGATACGCAGTATTTT. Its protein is CASSSYNRGTDTQYF.

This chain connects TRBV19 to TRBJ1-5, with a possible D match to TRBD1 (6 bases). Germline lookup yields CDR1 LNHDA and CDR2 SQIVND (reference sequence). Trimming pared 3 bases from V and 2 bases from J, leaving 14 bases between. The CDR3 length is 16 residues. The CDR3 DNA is TGTGCCAGTAGTATGTTTGGACAGTCGGGCAATCAGCCCCAGCATTTT. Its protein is CASSMFGQSGNQPQHF. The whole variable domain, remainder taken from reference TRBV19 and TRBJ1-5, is DGGITQSPKYLFRKEGQNVTLSCEQNLNHDAMYWYRQDPGQGLRLIYYSQIVNDFQKGDIAEGYSVSREKKESFPLTVTSAQKNPTAFYLCASSMFGQSGNQPQHFGDGTRLSIL.

The DNA of the CDR3 is TGTGCCAGCTCACCCCATACGGACAGCTCTGAAGCTTTCTTT. It codes for CASSPHTDSSEAFF. The rearrangement uses TRBV18 and TRBJ1-1; perhaps TRBD1 as D (6 bases). V lost 3 bases and J 6 bases, leaving 14 bases between the germline ends. The germline V gene has CDR1 KGHSH and CDR2 LQKENI. The CDR3 is 14 amino acids.

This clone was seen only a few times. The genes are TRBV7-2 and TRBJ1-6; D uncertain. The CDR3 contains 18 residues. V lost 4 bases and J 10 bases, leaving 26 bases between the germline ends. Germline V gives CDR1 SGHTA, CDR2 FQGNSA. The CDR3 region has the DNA TGTGCCAGCAGCTCCCGAGGCTCGGCGCGCGATCAAAGGTCACCCCTCCACTTT. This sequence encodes CASSSRGSARDQRSPLHF.

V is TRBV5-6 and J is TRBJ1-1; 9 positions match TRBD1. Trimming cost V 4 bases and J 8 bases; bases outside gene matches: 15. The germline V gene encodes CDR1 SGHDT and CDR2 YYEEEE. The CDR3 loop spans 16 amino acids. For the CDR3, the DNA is TGTGCCAGCAGCGAAGACAGGGGGTGGGATCCAATCGAAGCTTTCTTT. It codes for CASSEDRGWDPIEAFF.

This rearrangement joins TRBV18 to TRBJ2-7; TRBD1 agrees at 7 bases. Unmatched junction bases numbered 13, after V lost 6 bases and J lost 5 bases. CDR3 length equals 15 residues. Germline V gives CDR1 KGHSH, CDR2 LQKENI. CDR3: CASSRDREDGDEQYF. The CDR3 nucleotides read TGTGCCAGCTCCCGCGACAGGGAAGATGGAGACGAGCAGTACTTC.